These T cell receptor beta chains were read from a single sample in a study of T-cell reconstitution after alpha-beta-depleted transplantation in children. TCRdb processed the PCR reads anew with MiXCR; each CDR3 protein has one entry. The top ten hold roughly a tenth of the sample, which has some 290,000 distinct CDR3 sequences, 9.9% seen once. Specimen: PBMCs from the stem cell graft donor, collected from the stem cell graft. These TCRs come from a human donor who donated a stem cell graft to a child with SCID. Both conserved end residues are trimmed from each CDR3. The order of the fields is J gene, D gene, V gene, clone size, CDR3 protein. A D gene is named only where the DNA matches it firmly. Clone size, where shown, is once, few, many, or a class for clones that have expanded.

TRBJ2-4	-	TRBV14	few	ASSLSIGLQY
TRBJ1-1	-	TRBV10-3	-	AIMGDSAHSEAF
TRBJ2-7	TRBD1	TRBV3-1	-	ASSQDLPGQGAAYEQY
TRBJ2-1	-	TRBV6-6	few	ASSYPGSNEQF
TRBJ2-4	-	TRBV20-1	-	SARDRGDGKNIQY
TRBJ2-1	TRBD1	TRBV9	many	ASSVAGGSYNEQF
TRBJ2-2	-	TRBV5-1	few	ASSLVVSNTGELF
TRBJ2-1	TRBD2	TRBV5-1	-	ASSLTGGANEQF
TRBJ2-7	-	TRBV7-8	-	ASSPRTVNYEQY
TRBJ1-6	-	TRBV11-2	many	ASSLDGGVNSPLH
TRBJ2-7	TRBD1	TRBV7-6	-	ASSLEVGTAYEQY
TRBJ1-2	TRBD1	TRBV25-1	-	ASRDTGVGSGYT
TRBJ2-2	-	TRBV12-3/TRBV12-4	many	ASRGTAENTGELF
TRBJ2-1	TRBD2	TRBV11-2	many	ASSSVIAGDGAYNEQF
TRBJ1-1	-	TRBV5-1	few	ASTPRLREMNTEAF
TRBJ1-6	-	TRBV11-2	many	ASRRGTNSPLH
TRBJ2-7	TRBD2	TRBV27	-	ASTPKSRVNGTSGAAVAKEQY
TRBJ1-1	-	TRBV19	-	ASSIDRGLSEAF
TRBJ2-1	-	TRBV5-1	-	ASSLGGIQFNEQF
TRBJ2-2	-	TRBV9	many	ASSATGLHTGELF
TRBJ2-7	TRBD1	TRBV13	once	ASSLEGAYGHEQY
TRBJ2-7	TRBD1	TRBV7-9	-	ASSSRDSGTYEQY
TRBJ1-1	-	TRBV7-9	few	ASSLEWSDAEAF
TRBJ2-7	-	TRBV12-3/TRBV12-4	few	ATSRGQGIMQY
TRBJ2-1	-	TRBV7-3	few	ASSLTWATYNEQF
TRBJ2-4	-	TRBV19	few	ASSTQGSDIQY
TRBJ1-5	TRBD1	TRBV5-6	many	ASSWTGSNQPQH
TRBJ1-3	TRBD1	TRBV20-1	many	SAFLDRINTIY
TRBJ1-2	-	TRBV6-5	many	ASSYSPIVNYGYT
TRBJ2-3	-	TRBV25-1	few	ASSEVRGADTQY
TRBJ2-7	TRBD1	TRBV7-2	few	ASSYATGHYEQY